This T cell receptor (beta chain) comes out of a study of cytomegalovirus exposure and HLA in healthy donors. Using immunoSEQ multiplex PCR, the repertoire was profiled, and TCRdb retains in-frame clones only, with some absent. Of 160,000 or so clones in the sample, more than 75% were seen once. Concerning this clone: Antigen unknown.

The germline V and J ends were trimmed by 4 bases and 0 bases, with 14 bases remaining between them. The CDR3 is made up of 16 amino acids. Germline V gene lookup returns CDR1 SGDLS and CDR2 YYNGEE. Study-wide results and limits: According to the study, some 160 TCR beta chains were cytomegalovirus-associated. Reports described diagnosis of cytomegalovirus status by the classifier as highly specific and sensitive.

The source material was PBMCs. The rearrangement uses TRBV9 and TRBJ1-3, with a possible D match to TRBD1 (5 bases). The clonotype comes from a woman aged 25 to 45 in good health and CMV-seronegative. The CDR3 protein is CASSPFVGGSGNTIYF. CDR3 in DNA: TGTGCCAGCAGCCCTTTCGTGGGGGGCTCTGGAAACACCATATATTTT.